This T cell receptor (beta chain) was sequenced in a study of blood T cells in healthy people across ages. General study findings and limits: Calculation of diversity from one million T cells yielded estimates considered to be underestimates.

It was with a sample-barcoded 5' primer and a J-beta primer mix that a second PCR of roughly 7 to 12 cycles was run. The authors tagged each cDNA molecule using a template-switch adaptor with 12 random nucleotides. TCRdb analysed the 5' RACE reads with MiXCR anew, one entry per CDR3 protein. This table has some 1.7 million distinct CDR3 sequences, approximately 28% appearing once. Note on this clonotype: Its cognate antigen is unknown.

The CDR3 contains 13 residues. V lost 11 bases and J lost 7, with 20 bases in between. The germline V gene encodes CDR1 SGHVS and CDR2 FNYEAQ. This chain links TRBV7-6 with TRBJ1-2; TRBD1 is a possible D gene (6 bases). The TCR originated in a woman aged 25 to 39 in good health. Sequenced input: blood. CDR3 protein: CAVTGRLESGYTF. The CDR3 bases are TGTGCCGTAACAGGGAGGCTGGAGAGTGGCTACACCTTC. Using reference TRBV7-6 and TRBJ1-2 for the parts outside the CDR3, the full variable domain is GAGVSQSPRYKVTKRGQDVALRCDPISGHVSLYWYRQALGQGPEFLTYFNYEAQQDKSGLPNDRFSAERPEGSISTLTIQRTEQRDSAMYRCAVTGRLESGYTFGSGTRLTVV.